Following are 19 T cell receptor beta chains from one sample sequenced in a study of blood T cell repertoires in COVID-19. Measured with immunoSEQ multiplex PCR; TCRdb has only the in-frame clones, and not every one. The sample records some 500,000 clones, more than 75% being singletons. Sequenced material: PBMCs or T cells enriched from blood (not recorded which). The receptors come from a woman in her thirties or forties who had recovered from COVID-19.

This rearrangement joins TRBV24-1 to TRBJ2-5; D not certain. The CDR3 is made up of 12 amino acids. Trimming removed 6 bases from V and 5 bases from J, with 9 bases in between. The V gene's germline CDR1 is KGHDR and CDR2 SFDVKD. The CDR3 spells CATSTNEETQYF. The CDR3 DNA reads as TGTGCCACCAGTACTAATGAGGAGACCCAGTACTTC.

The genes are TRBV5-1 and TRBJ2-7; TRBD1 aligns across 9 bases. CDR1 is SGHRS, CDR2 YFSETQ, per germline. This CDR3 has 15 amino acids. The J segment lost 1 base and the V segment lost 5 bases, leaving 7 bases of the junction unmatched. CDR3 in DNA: TGCGCCAGCAGTCCTACAGGGGGCCGGTCCTACGAGCAGTACTTC. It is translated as CASSPTGGRSYEQYF.

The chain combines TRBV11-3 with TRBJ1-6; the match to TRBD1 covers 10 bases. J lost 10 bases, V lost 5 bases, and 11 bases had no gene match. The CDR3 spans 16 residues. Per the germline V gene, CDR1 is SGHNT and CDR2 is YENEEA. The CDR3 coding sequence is TGTGCCAGCAGCGTGTACTCCGGGACAGGGGACTCACCCCTCCACTTT. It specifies CASSVYSGTGDSPLHF.

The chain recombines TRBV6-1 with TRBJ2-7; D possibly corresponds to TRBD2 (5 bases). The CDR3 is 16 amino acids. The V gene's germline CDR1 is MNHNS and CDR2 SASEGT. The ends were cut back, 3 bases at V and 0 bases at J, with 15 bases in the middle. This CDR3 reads CASSDPPSPGSYEQYF. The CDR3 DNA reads TGTGCCAGCAGTGACCCCCCTAGCCCGGGCTCCTACGAGCAGTACTTC.

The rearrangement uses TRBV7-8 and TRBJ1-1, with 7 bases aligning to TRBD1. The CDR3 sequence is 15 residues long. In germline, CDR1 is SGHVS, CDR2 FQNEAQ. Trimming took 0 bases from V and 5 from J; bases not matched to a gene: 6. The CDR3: CASSLAKDRWTEAFF. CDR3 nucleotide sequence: TGTGCCAGCAGCTTAGCGAAGGACAGGTGGACTGAAGCTTTCTTT.

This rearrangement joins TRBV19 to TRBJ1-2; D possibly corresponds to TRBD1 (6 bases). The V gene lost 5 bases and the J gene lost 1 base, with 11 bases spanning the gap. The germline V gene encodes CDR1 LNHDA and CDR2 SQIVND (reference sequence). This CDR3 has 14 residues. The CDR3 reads CASSPGQNNYGYTF. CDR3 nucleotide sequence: TGTGCCAGTAGTCCAGGACAGAATAACTATGGCTACACCTTC.

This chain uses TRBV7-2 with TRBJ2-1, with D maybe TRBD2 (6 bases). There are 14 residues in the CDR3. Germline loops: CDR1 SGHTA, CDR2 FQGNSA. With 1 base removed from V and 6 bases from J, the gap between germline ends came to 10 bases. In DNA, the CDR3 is TGTGCCAGCAGCTTAGATCTAGCGAGCAATGAGCAGTTCTTC. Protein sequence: CASSLDLASNEQFF.

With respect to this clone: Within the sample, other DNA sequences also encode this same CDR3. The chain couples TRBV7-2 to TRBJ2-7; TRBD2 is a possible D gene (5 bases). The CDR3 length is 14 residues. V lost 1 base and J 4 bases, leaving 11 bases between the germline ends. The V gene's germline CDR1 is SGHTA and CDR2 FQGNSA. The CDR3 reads CASSLGGLSYEQYF. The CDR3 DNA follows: TGTGCCAGCAGCTTAGGAGGACTCTCGTACGAGCAGTACTTC.

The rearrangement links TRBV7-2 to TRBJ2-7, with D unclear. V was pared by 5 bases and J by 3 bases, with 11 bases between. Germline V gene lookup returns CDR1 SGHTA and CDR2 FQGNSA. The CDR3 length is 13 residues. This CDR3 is CASSPVAVYEQYF. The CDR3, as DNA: TGTGCCAGCAGCCCTGTGGCGGTCTACGAGCAGTACTTC.

CDR3 in DNA: TGTGCCAGCAGCTTAGGGAGTAGCGGGAGGGACGAGCAGTACTTC. Encoded protein: CASSLGSSGRDEQYF. The chain is built from TRBV7-6 and TRBJ2-7; 11 bases map to TRBD2. Germline V gene lookup returns CDR1 SGHVS and CDR2 FNYEAQ. V was clipped by 1 base and J by 5 bases; unmatched bases: 4. This CDR3 has 15 amino acids.

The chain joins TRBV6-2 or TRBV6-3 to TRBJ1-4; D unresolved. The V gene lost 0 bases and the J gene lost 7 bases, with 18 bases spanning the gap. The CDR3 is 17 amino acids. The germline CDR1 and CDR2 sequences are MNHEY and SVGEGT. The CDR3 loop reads CASSYSSLDPTGEKLFF. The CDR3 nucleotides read TGTGCCAGCAGTTACTCGAGCTTGGATCCGACGGGTGAAAAACTGTTTTTT.

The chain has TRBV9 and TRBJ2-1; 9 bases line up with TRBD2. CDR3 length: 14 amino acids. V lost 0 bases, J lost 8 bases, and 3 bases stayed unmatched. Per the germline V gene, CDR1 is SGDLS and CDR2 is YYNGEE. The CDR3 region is CASSVEAGGYEQFF. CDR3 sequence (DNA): TGTGCCAGCAGCGTAGAAGCGGGAGGATATGAGCAGTTCTTC.

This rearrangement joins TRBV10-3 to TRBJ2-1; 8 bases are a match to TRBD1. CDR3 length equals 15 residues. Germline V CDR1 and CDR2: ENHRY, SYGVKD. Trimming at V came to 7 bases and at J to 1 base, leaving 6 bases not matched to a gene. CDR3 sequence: CAITVGQGSYNEQFF. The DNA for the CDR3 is TGTGCCATCACTGTAGGACAGGGATCCTACAATGAGCAGTTCTTC.

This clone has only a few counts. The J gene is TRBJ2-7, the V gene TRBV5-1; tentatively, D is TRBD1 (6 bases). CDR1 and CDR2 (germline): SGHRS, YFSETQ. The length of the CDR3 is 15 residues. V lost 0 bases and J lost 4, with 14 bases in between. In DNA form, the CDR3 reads TGCGCCAGCAGCTTGGGTGTGAGGACAGATTACGAGCAGTACTTC. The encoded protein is CASSLGVRTDYEQYF.

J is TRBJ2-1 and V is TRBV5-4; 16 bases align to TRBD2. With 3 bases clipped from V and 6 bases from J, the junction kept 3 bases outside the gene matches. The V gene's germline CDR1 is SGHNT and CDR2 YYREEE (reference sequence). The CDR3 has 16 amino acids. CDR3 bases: TGTGCCAGCAGCTCCGGGACTAGCGGGAGGGTCAATGAGCAGTTCTTC. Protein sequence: CASSSGTSGRVNEQFF.

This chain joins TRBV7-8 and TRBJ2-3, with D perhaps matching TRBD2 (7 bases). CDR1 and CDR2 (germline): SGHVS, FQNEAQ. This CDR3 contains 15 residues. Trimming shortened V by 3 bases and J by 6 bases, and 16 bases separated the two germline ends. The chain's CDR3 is CASSFLQGTKDTQYF. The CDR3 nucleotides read TGTGCCAGCAGCTTTTTGCAGGGGACTAAGGATACGCAGTATTTT.

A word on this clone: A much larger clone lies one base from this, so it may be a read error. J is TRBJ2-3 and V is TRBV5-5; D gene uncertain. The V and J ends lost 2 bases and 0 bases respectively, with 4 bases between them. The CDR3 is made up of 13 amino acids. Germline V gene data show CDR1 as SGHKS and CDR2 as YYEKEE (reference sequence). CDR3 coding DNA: TGTGCCAGCAGCTTCCCTAGCACAGATACGCAGTATTTT. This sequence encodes CASSFPSTDTQYF.

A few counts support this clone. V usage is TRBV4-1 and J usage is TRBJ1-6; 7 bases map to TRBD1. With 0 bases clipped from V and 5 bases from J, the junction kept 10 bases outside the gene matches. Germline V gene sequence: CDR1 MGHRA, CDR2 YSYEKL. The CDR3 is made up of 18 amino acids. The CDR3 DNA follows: TGCGCCAGCAGCCAAGATAGGAACAGGGGATCGGATAATTCACCCCTCCACTTT. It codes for CASSQDRNRGSDNSPLHF.

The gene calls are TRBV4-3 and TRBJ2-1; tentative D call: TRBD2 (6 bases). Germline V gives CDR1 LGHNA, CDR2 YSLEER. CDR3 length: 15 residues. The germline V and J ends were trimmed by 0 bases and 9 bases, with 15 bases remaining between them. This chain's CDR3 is CASSQDVFPGSEQFF. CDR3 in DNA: TGCGCCAGCAGCCAAGACGTGTTCCCCGGGAGTGAGCAGTTCTTC.